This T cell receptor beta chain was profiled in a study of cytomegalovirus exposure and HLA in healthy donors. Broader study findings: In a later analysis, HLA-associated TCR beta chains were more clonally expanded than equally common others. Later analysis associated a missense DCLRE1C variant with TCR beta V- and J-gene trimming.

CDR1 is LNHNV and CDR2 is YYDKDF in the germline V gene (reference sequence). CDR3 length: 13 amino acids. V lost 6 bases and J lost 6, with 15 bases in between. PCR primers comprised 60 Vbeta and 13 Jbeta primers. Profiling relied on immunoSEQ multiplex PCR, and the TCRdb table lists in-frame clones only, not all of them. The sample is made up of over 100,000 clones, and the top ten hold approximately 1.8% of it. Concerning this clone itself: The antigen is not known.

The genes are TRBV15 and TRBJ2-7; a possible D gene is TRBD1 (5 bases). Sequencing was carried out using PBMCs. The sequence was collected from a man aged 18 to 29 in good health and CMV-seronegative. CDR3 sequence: CATRLQGLPEQYF. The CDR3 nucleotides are TGTGCCACCAGATTGCAGGGCTTGCCCGAGCAGTACTTC.